The 21 T cell receptor beta chains reported below all come from one sample, sequenced in a study of blood T cell repertoires in COVID-19. The assay was immunoSEQ multiplex PCR, and TCRdb's table has in-frame clones only and misses some. The top ten clones hold around 6.5% of a sample with around 100,000 clones, approximately 86% of them seen once. Sequencing was carried out using peripheral blood. These receptors all come from a woman aged 55-75 years with acute or convalescent COVID-19.

This rearrangement joins TRBV10-2 to TRBJ2-3; 9 bases are a match to TRBD1. V gave up 0 bases and J gave up 11 bases; unmatched junction bases: 15. Looked up from germline, CDR1 is WSHSY and CDR2 is SAAADI. This CDR3 spans 17 amino acids. This chain's CDR3 is CASSESKGQGIPGGQYF. The CDR3 DNA follows: TGCGCCAGCAGTGAGTCGAAGGGACAGGGAATCCCGGGAGGGCAGTATTTT.

The chain carries TRBV5-1 and TRBJ2-1, with 9 bases matching TRBD2. The CDR3 has 16 amino acids. CDR1 and CDR2 from the germline V gene are SGHRS and YFSETQ. The ends lost 4 bases at V and 8 bases at J; junction bases unmatched: 13. The CDR3 DNA reads as TGCGCCAGCAGCATGGGCCGCGGGAGGGCCAGGGATGAGCAGTTCTTC. Protein product: CASSMGRGRARDEQFF.

This clone occurred a few times. The chain joins TRBV5-1 to TRBJ2-7, with TRBD1 matching over 9 bases. Germline CDR1 is SGHRS and CDR2 is YFSETQ. The junction had 8 bases not matched to a gene; V was cut back by 8 bases and J by 2 bases. This CDR3 has 14 residues. DNA for the CDR3: TGCGCCAGGACCCTCCGGGACAGGGCCTACGAGCAGTACTTC. Its translation: CARTLRDRAYEQYF. Complete variable domain (other parts from reference TRBV5-1 and TRBJ2-7): KAGVTQTPRYLIKTRGQQVTLSCSPISGHRSVSWYQQTPGQGLQFLFEYFSETQRNKGNFPGRFSGRQFSNSRSEMNVSTLELGDSALYLCARTLRDRAYEQYFGPGTRLTVT.

This clone has only a few counts. V is TRBV25-1 and J is TRBJ1-1, with 7 bases that match TRBD1. J lost 6 bases, V lost 6 bases, and 13 bases had no gene match. The CDR3 sequence is 15 residues long. Germline values: CDR1 MGHDK, CDR2 SYGVNS. Here the CDR3 reads CASRETDRVWAEAFF. As DNA, the CDR3 is TGTGCCAGCAGGGAGACAGACAGGGTTTGGGCTGAAGCTTTCTTT.

The rearrangement links TRBV10-3 to TRBJ1-2, with TRBD1 identical over 7 bases. This CDR3 spans 15 amino acids. The junction had 16 bases not matched to a gene; V was cut back by 6 bases and J by 9 bases. CDR1 is ENHRY and CDR2 is SYGVKD in the germline V gene. The CDR3 here is CAIRETGQSSYRYTF. As DNA, the CDR3 is TGTGCCATCAGGGAGACGGGACAGTCCTCCTACCGCTACACCTTC.

The rearrangement links TRBV2 to TRBJ2-1; 13 nucleotides agree with TRBD2. Germline V gives CDR1 SNHLY, CDR2 FYNNEI. The CDR3 runs 14 residues. V shed 4 bases, J shed 10 bases, and the junction held 4 bases outside the gene matches. The DNA of the CDR3 is TGTGCCAGCAGTGGACTAGCGGGAGGAGGGGAGCAGTTCTTC. It is translated as CASSGLAGGGEQFF.

This chain links TRBV6-6 with TRBJ2-1; TRBD2 matches 7 bases. The V and J ends lost 5 bases and 6 bases, in that order; junction bases with no gene match: 10. Germline V gene lookup returns CDR1 MNHNY and CDR2 SVGAGI (reference sequence). The CDR3 is 15 amino acids. CDR3 DNA sequence: TGTGCCAGCAGTGACGGACTAGAAGGCGGCAATGAGCAGTTCTTC. Amino acid sequence: CASSDGLEGGNEQFF.

This rearrangement joins TRBV19 to TRBJ2-1, with 9 bases lining up with TRBD1. Germline CDR1 is LNHDA and CDR2 is SQIVND (reference sequence). With V trimmed by 5 bases and J by 4 bases, 6 bases remained unmatched. This CDR3 comprises 15 residues. CDR3 coding DNA: TGTGCCAGTAGTCCTGTGGGACAGGGATACAATGAGCAGTTCTTC. It codes for CASSPVGQGYNEQFF.

The sample holds one count of this clone. This sequence joins TRBV30 and TRBJ1-2; D remains ambiguous. CDR3 length equals 13 residues. CDR1 and CDR2 (germline): GTSNPN, SVGIG (reference sequence). V gave up 5 bases and J gave up 1 base, with 11 bases separating them. CDR3 nucleotides: TGTGCCTGGGGAAACGGGGTTAACTATGGCTACACCTTC. It translates to CAWGNGVNYGYTF.

This rearrangement joins TRBV6-5 to TRBJ2-7; tentative D call: TRBD1 (6 bases). Germline V gives CDR1 MNHEY, CDR2 SVGAGI. Trimming cost V 7 bases and J 1 base, with 11 bases left between them. The CDR3 loop spans 13 amino acids. The CDR3 is CASTQGLSYEQYF. Written as DNA, the CDR3 is TGTGCCAGCACACAGGGTCTTTCCTACGAGCAGTACTTC.

The chain is built from TRBV10-3 and TRBJ2-1, with D tentatively TRBD2 (6 bases). This CDR3 region has 13 residues. The V gene's germline CDR1 is ENHRY and CDR2 SYGVKD. The ends were cut back, 4 bases at V and 7 bases at J, with 11 bases in the middle. In DNA form, the CDR3 reads TGTGCCATCAGTGTGGGGGGTTGGAATGAGCAGTTCTTC. Translation gives CAISVGGWNEQFF.

The chain combines TRBV6-6 with TRBJ2-7; TRBD2 aligns across 7 bases. Germline CDR1 MNHNY, CDR2 SVGAGI (reference sequence). The CDR3 spans 11 residues. In DNA, the CDR3 is TGTGCTGCGGGAGAGACCTACGAGCAGTACGTC. This encodes CAAGETYEQYV.

The CDR3 region is CASSGGTGNTEAFF. The CDR3 DNA sequence: TGTGCCAGCAGCGGGGGGACAGGTAACACTGAAGCTTTCTTT. The rearrangement links TRBV11-3 to TRBJ1-1; 8 nucleotides agree with TRBD1. This CDR3 contains 14 residues. The germline V gene has CDR1 SGHNT and CDR2 YENEEA. The V segment lost 5 bases and the J segment 2 bases; nucleotides outside the gene matches: 4.

The chain is built from TRBV2 and TRBJ1-3; D gene uncertain. Trimming left V 9 bases short and J 3 bases short, with 12 bases between. The CDR3 sequence is 13 residues long. The germline CDR1 and CDR2 sequences are SNHLY and FYNNEI. This CDR3 reads CASRPSGGNTIYF. CDR3 nucleotide sequence: TGTGCCAGTCGGCCATCAGGTGGAAACACCATATATTTT.

The chain carries TRBV11-3 and TRBJ2-5, with 11 bases lining up with TRBD2. The V and J ends lost 4 bases and 2 bases, in that order; junction bases with no gene match: 6. Germline V gives CDR1 SGHNT, CDR2 YENEEA. The CDR3 has 16 amino acids. The CDR3 sequence: CASSSGLAGTQETQYF. CDR3 DNA: TGTGCCAGCAGCTCCGGACTAGCGGGCACTCAAGAGACCCAGTACTTC.

CDR3 DNA sequence: TGTGCCAGCAGTTCGGCGGCGGGGTACCACGCCAACGTCCTGACTTTC. This encodes CASSSAAGYHANVLTF. The V gene is TRBV3-1 (or the pseudogene TRBV3-2), the J gene TRBJ2-6, with a tentative D call TRBD2 (6 bases). The CDR3 extends over 16 amino acids. Trimming took off 6 bases at V and 7 bases at J, with 19 bases between the two ends. Germline V gene sequence: CDR1 LGHDT, CDR2 YNNKEL (reference sequence).

The CDR3 DNA sequence: TGTGCCAGCAGCTTAGATAGCGTAGGTCAGCCCCAGCATTTT. Its translation: CASSLDSVGQPQHF. The chain couples TRBV7-9 to TRBJ1-5, with D uncertain. Germline values: CDR1 SEHNR, CDR2 FQNEAQ (reference sequence). V was clipped by 1 base and J by 6 bases, with 10 bases between them. The CDR3 runs to 14 residues. Full variable domain (rest looked up from reference TRBV7-9 and TRBJ1-5): DTGVSQNPRHKITKRGQNVTFRCDPISEHNRLYWYRQTLGQGPEFLTYFQNEAQLEKSRLLSDRFSAERPKGSFSTLEIQRTEQGDSAMYLCASSLDSVGQPQHFGDGTRLSIL.

This clone has only one observation. V and J are TRBV7-3 and TRBJ2-3; 11 positions match TRBD2. Germline CDR1 and CDR2: SGHTA and FQGTGA. This CDR3 spans 16 amino acids. V shed 5 bases, J shed 0 bases, and the junction held 4 bases outside the gene matches. The CDR3 sequence: CASSTGTSGSTDTQYF. The CDR3 DNA reads as TGTGCCAGCAGCACCGGGACTAGCGGTAGCACAGATACGCAGTATTTT.

The chain recombines TRBV7-8 with TRBJ1-6; 10 bases are shared with TRBD1. The V and J ends lost 4 bases and 6 bases, in that order; junction bases with no gene match: 3. CDR1 is SGHVS and CDR2 is FQNEAQ in the germline V gene. The CDR3 has 15 amino acids. CDR3 protein: CASSYRTGGNSPLHF. The CDR3 DNA is TGTGCCAGCAGCTACCGGACAGGGGGTAATTCACCCCTCCACTTT.

The V and J genes are TRBV11-2 and TRBJ2-5; a weak D match, TRBD2 (5 bases). The CDR3 is 15 residues long. Germline CDR1 reads SGHAT; CDR2 reads FQNNGV. The germline V and J ends were trimmed by 5 bases and 5 bases, with 18 bases remaining between them. The CDR3 DNA reads TGTGCCAGCAGCCCGAGCGGTACGTCGAGGGAGACCCAGTACTTC. Protein product: CASSPSGTSRETQYF.

Details on this clone: The sample carries other DNA sequences with the same CDR3. The rearrangement links TRBV5-1 to TRBJ1-3; D ambiguous. Germline CDR1 reads SGHRS; CDR2 reads YFSETQ. The CDR3 loop spans 15 amino acids. Deletions cut 0 bases from V and 0 bases from J, with 7 bases between. Here the CDR3 reads CASSLERGSGNTIYF. The DNA of the CDR3 is TGCGCCAGCAGCTTGGAGCGGGGCTCTGGAAACACCATATATTTT.